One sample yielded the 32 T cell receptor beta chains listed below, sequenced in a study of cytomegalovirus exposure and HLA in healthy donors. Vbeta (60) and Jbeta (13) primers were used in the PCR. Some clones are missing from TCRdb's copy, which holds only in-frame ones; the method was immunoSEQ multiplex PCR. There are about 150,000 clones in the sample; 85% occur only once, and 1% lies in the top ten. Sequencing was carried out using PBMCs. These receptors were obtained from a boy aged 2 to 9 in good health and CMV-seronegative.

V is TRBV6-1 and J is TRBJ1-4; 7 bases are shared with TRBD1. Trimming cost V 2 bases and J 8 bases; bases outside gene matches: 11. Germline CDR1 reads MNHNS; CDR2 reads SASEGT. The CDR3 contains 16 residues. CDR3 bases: TGTGCCAGCAGTGAACGAAGGGGAACAGGGGACGAAAAACTGTTTTTT. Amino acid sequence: CASSERRGTGDEKLFF.

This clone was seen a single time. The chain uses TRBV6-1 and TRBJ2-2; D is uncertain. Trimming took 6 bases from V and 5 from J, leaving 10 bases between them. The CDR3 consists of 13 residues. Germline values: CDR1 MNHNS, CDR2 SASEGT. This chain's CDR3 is CASSAVGTGELFF. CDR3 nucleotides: TGTGCCAGCAGCGCGGTTGGGACCGGGGAGCTGTTTTTT.

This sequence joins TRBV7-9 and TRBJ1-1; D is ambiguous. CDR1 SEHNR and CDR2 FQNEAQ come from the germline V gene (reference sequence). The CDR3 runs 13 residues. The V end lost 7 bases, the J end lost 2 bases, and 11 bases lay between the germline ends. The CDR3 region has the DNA TGTGCCAGCACCACGACACAAAACACTGAAGCTTTCTTT. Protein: CASTTTQNTEAFF.

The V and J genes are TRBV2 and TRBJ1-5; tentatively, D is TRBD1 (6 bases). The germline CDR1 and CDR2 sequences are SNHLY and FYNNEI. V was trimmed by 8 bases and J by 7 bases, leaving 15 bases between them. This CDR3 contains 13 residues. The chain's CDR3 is CASSDRSGQPQHF. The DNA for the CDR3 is TGTGCCAGCTCTGACAGGTCGGGGCAGCCCCAGCATTTT.

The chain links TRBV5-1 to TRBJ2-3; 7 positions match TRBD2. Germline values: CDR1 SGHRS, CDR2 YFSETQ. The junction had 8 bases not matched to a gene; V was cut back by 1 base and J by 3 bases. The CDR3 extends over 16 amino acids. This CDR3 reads CASSLRGREGTDTQYF. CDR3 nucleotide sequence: TGCGCCAGCAGCTTGAGAGGGAGGGAGGGTACAGATACGCAGTATTTT.

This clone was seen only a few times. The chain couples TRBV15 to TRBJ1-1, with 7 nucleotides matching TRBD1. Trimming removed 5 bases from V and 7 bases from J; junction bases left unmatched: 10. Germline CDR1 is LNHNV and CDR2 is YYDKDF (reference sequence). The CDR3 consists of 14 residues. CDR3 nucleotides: TGTGCCACCAGCTTTAACAGGGGAGTAGGTGAAGCTTTCTTT. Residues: CATSFNRGVGEAFF.

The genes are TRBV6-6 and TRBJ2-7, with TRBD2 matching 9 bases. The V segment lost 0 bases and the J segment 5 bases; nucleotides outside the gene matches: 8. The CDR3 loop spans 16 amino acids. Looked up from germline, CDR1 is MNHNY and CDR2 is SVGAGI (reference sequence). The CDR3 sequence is CASSYSGTSQIHEQYF. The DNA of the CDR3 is TGTGCCAGCAGTTACTCCGGGACTAGCCAAATCCACGAGCAGTACTTC.

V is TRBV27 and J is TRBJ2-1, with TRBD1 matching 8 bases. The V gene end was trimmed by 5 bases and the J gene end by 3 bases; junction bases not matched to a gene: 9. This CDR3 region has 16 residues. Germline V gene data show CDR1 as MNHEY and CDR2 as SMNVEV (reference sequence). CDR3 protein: CASSHGQGRIYNEQFF. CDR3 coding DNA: TGTGCCAGCAGTCATGGACAGGGTCGTATCTACAATGAGCAGTTCTTC.

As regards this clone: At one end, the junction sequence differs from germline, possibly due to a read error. The CDR3 DNA reads as TGTTCCAGCAGCGCCGGGACAGGGCAGGCCAAAAACATTCAGTACTTC. Its translation is CSSSAGTGQAKNIQYF. The V and J genes are TRBV7-9 and TRBJ2-4; 9 nucleotides match TRBD1. The CDR3 is 16 amino acids. Germline CDR1 SEHNR, CDR2 FQNEAQ (reference sequence).

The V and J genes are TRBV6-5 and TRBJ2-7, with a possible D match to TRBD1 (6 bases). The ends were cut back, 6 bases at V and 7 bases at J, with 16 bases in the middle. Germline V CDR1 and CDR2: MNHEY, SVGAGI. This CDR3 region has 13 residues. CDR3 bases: TGTGCCAGCAGGGCAGGGGAATCATGGGAGCAGTACTTC. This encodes CASRAGESWEQYF.

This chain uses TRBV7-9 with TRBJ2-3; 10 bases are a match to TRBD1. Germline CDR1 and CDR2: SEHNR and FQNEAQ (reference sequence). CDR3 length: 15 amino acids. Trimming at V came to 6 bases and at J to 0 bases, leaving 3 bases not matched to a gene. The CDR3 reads CASRTGGLSTDTQYF. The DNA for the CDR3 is TGTGCCAGCAGGACAGGGGGCCTCAGCACAGATACGCAGTATTTT.

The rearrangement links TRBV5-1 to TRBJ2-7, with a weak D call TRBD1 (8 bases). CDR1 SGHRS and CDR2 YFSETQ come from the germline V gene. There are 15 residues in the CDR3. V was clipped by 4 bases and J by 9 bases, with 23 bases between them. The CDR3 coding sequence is TGCGCCAGCAGCCTTACCGGACAGGGAAGGGAGGGGCAGTACTTC. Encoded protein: CASSLTGQGREGQYF.

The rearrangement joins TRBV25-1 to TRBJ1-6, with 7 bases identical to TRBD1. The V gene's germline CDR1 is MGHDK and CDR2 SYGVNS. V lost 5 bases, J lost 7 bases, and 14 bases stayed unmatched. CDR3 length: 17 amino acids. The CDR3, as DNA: TGTGCCAGCAGTCTAGGACGTACAGGGGTTAAGAATTCACCCCTCCACTTT. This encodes CASSLGRTGVKNSPLHF.

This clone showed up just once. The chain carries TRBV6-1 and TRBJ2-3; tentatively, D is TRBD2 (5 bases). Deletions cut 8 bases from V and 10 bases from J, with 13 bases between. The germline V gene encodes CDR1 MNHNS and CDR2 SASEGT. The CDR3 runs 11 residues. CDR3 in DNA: TGTGCCAGCCCTTCTAGCATAGCGCAGTATTTT. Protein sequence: CASPSSIAQYF.

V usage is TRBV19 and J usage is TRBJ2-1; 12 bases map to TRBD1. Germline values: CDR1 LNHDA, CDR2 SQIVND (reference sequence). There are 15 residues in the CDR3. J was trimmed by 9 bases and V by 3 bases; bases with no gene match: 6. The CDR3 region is CASSIGGQGASEQFF. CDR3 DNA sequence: TGTGCCAGTAGTATTGGGGGACAGGGGGCTAGTGAGCAGTTCTTC.

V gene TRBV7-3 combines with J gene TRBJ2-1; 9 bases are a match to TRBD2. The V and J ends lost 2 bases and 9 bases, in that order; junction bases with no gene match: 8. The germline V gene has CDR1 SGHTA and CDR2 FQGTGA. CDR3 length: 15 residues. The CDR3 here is CASSLVVAGAGEQFF. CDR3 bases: TGTGCCAGCAGCTTAGTAGTAGCGGGAGCAGGTGAGCAGTTCTTC.

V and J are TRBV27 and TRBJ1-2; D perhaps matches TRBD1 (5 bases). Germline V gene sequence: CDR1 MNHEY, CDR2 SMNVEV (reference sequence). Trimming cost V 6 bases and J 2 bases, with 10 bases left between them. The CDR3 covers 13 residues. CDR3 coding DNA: TGTGCCAGCAGCGCACAGGAGAACTATGGCTACACCTTC. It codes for CASSAQENYGYTF.

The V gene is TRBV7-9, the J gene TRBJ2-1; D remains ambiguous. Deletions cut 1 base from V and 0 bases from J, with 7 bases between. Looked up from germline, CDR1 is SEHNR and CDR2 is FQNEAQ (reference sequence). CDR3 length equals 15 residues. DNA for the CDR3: TGTGCCAGCAGCTTAGGGTCTAGCTCCTACAATGAGCAGTTCTTC. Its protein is CASSLGSSSYNEQFF.

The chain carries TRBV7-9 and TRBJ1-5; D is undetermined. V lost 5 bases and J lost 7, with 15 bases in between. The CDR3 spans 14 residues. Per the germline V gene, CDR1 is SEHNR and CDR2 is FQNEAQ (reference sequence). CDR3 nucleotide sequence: TGTGCCAGCAGCCTCTACGACATTGGGCAGCCCCAGCATTTT. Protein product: CASSLYDIGQPQHF.

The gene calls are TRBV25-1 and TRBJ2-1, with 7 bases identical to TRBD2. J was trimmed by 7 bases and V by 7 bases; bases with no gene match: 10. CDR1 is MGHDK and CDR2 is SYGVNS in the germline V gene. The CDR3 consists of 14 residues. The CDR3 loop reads CASMGGRAKNEQFF. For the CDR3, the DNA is TGTGCCAGCATGGGGGGGAGGGCCAAGAATGAGCAGTTCTTC.

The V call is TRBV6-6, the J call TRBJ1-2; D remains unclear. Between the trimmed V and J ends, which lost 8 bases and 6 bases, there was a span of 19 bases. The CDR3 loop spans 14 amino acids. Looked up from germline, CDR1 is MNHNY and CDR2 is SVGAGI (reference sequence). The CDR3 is CASGSQRGLDGYTF. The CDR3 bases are TGTGCCAGCGGGAGCCAAAGAGGGCTCGATGGCTACACCTTC.

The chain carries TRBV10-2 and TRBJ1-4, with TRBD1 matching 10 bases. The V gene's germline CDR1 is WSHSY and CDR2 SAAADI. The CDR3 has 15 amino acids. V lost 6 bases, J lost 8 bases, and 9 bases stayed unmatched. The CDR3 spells CASSDDRGQGEKLFF. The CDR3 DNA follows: TGCGCCAGCAGCGATGACAGGGGGCAGGGAGAAAAACTGTTTTTT.

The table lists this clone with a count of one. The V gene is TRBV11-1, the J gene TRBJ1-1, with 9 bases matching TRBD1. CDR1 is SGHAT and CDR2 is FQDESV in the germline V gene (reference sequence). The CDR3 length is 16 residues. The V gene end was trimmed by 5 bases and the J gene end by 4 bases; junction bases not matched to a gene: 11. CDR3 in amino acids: CASSEVGRTGVTEAFF. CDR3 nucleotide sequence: TGTGCCAGCAGCGAAGTGGGGAGGACAGGGGTCACTGAAGCTTTCTTT.

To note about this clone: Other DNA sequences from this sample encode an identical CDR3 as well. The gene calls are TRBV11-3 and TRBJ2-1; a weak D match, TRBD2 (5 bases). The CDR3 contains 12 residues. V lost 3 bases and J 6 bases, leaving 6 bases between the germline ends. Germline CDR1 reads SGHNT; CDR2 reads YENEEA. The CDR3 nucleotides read TGTGCCAGCAGCTTGGACTCCAATGAGCAGTTCTTC. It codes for CASSLDSNEQFF.

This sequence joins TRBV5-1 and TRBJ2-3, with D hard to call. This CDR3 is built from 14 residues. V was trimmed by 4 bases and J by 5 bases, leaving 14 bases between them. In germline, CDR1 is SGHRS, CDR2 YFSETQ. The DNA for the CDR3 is TGCGCCAGCAGCCCCCCTCCTGCGCGAGATACGCAGTATTTT. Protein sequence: CASSPPPARDTQYF.

CDR3 bases: TGTGCCAGCAGGGGCGGACAGTACACCGGGGAGCTGTTTTTT. Translation gives CASRGGQYTGELFF. V gene TRBV7-9 combines with J gene TRBJ2-2; D might be TRBD1 (6 bases). This CDR3 has 14 residues. Germline-derived CDR1 and CDR2 are SEHNR and FQNEAQ (reference sequence). V gave up 6 bases and J gave up 3 bases, with 11 bases separating them. The full variable domain, rest sourced from reference TRBV7-9 and TRBJ2-2, is DTGVSQNPRHKITKRGQNVTFRCDPISEHNRLYWYRQTLGQGPEFLTYFQNEAQLEKSRLLSDRFSAERPKGSFSTLEIQRTEQGDSAMYLCASRGGQYTGELFFGEGSRLTVL.

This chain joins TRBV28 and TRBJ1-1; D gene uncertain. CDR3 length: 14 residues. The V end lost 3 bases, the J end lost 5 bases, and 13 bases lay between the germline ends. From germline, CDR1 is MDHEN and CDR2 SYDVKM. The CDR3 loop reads CASSLNKGGTEAFF. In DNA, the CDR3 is TGTGCCAGCAGTTTGAATAAGGGAGGAACTGAAGCTTTCTTT.

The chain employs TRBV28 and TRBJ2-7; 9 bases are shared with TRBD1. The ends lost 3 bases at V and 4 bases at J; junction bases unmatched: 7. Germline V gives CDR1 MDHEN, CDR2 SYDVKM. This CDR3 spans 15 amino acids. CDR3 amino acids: CASSFLGQGGYEQYF. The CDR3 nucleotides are TGTGCCAGCAGTTTTCTGGGACAGGGAGGGTACGAGCAGTACTTC.

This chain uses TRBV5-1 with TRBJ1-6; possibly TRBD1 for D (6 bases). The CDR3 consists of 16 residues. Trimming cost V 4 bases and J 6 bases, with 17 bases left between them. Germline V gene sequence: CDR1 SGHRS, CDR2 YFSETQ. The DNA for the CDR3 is TGCGCCAGCAGCCGAGACATACAGGGTCCTAATTCACCCCTCCACTTT. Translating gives CASSRDIQGPNSPLHF.

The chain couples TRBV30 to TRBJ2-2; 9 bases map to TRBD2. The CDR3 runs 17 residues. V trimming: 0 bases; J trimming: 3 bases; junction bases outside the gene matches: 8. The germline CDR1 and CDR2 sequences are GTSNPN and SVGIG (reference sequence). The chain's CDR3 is CAWSVRPSGTHTGELFF. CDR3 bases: TGTGCCTGGAGTGTAAGGCCTAGCGGGACTCACACCGGGGAGCTGTTTTTT.

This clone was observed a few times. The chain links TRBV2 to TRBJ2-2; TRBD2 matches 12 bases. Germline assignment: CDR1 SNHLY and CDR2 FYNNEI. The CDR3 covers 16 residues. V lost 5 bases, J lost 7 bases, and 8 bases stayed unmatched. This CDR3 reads CASSSPGLAGFGELFF. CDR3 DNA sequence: TGTGCCAGCAGTTCGCCGGGACTAGCGGGCTTCGGGGAGCTGTTTTTT.

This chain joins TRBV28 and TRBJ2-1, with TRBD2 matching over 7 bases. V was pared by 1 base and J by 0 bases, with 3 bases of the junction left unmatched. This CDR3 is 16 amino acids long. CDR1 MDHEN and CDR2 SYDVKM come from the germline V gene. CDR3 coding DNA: TGTGCCAGCAGTTTATTTCGCGGGAGCTCCTACAATGAGCAGTTCTTC. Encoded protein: CASSLFRGSSYNEQFF.